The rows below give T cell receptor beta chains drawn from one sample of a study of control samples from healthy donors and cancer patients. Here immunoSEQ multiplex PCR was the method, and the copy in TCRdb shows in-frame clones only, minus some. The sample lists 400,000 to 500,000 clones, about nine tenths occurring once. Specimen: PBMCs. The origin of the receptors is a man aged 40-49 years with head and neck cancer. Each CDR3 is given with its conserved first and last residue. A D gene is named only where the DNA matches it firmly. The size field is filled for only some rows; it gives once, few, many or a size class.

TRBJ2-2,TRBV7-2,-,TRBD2,CASSLAPGGGPNTGELFF,TGTGCCAGCAGCTTAGCGCCGGGGGGTGGTCCGAACACCGGGGAGCTGTTTTTT
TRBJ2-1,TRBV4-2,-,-,CASSQSIVTEQFF,TGTGCCAGCAGCCAATCTATTGTGACAGAGCAGTTCTTC
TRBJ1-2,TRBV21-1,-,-,CASIWAGGNYGYTF,-
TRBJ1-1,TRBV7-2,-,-,CASSRPSLDTEAFF,TGTGCCAGCAGCCGGCCGTCCCTGGACACTGAAGCTTTCTTT
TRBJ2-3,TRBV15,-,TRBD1,CATSMGQGTDTQYF,TGTGCCACCAGCATGGGACAGGGCACAGATACGCAGTATTTT
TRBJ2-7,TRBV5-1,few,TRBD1,CASSIGVGGTSYEQYF,TGCGCCAGCAGCATTGGCGTAGGGGGCACCTCCTACGAGCAGTACTTC
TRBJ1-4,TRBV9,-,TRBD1,CASSPGQGDNEKLFF,TGTGCCAGCAGCCCAGGACAGGGAGATAATGAAAAACTGTTTTTT
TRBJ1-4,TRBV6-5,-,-,CASRSGRNNEKLFF,TGTGCCAGCAGATCCGGAAGGAATAATGAAAAACTGTTTTTT
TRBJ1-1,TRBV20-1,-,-,CSASQQIYTEAFF,TGCAGTGCTAGTCAACAGATCTACACTGAAGCTTTCTTT
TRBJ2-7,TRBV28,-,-,CASSLSPRGIGEQYF,TGTGCCAGCAGTTTATCCCCAAGGGGAATCGGCGAGCAGTACTTC
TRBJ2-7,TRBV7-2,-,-,CASSLWGRGASYEQYF,TGTGCCAGCAGCTTATGGGGACGGGGGGCCTCCTACGAGCAGTACTTC
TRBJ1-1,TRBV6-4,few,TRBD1,CASRAGGNTEAFF,TGTGCCAGCCGGGCAGGGGGGAACACTGAAGCTTTCTTT
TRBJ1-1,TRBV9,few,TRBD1,CASSVTGGAENTEAFF,TGTGCCAGCAGCGTAACAGGGGGCGCCGAGAACACTGAAGCTTTCTTT
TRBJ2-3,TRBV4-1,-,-,CASSQETDSTDTQYF,TGCGCCAGCAGCCAAGAGACGGACAGCACAGATACGCAGTATTTT
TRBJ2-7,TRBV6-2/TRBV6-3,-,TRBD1,CASSPDRGKLYEQYF,TGTGCCAGCAGTCCCGACAGGGGGAAACTCTACGAGCAGTACTTC
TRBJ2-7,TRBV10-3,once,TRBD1,CAISEETGSYEQYF,TGTGCCATCAGTGAGGAGACAGGGAGCTACGAGCAGTACTTC
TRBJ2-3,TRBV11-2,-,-,CASSFVGNIGTDTQYF,TGTGCCAGCAGCTTTGTTGGGAATATCGGCACAGATACGCAGTATTTT
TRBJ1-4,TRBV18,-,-,CASSLAAAATNEKLFF,TGTGCCAGCTCATTAGCGGCGGCCGCAACTAATGAAAAACTGTTTTTT
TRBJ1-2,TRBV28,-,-,CASSLVGFGYGYTF,TGTGCCAGCAGTCTGGTTGGATTCGGCTATGGCTACACCTTC